This is a list of T cell receptor beta chains from one sample in a study of blood T cell dynamics during melanoma immunotherapy. Libraries were prepared by immunoSEQ multiplex PCR; TCRdb keeps only in-frame clonotypes and omits some of them. The sample has roughly 10,000 clones, about nine tenths seen once. The source material was blood, sampled from a patient treated with checkpoint blockade. These receptors were taken from a human donor with melanoma. CDR3s include the opening cysteine and the closing phenylalanine or tryptophan.

TRBJ2-7 TRBV28 CASRASYEQYF
NA TRBV7-2 CASSLEPPPAYEQYF
TRBJ2-7 TRBV25-1 CASSPFNRGSYEQYF
TRBJ1-2 TRBV28 CASSLEAGVKGYTF
TRBJ2-7 TRBV19 CASSSTRQANDYEQYF
TRBJ1-1 TRBV28 CASSRKGFGNTEAFF
TRBJ1-1 TRBV9 CASSVGVRVNTEAFF
TRBJ1-2 TRBV30 CAWMAGGEYYGYGYTF
TRBJ2-6 TRBV7-8 CASSLGANSGANVLTF
TRBJ2-3 TRBV7-8 CASSGGAGRGEYF
TRBJ2-2 TRBV6-6 CASSSPPLNTGELFF
TRBJ2-7 TRBV7-2 CASSLTSGGGYEQYF
TRBJ2-2 TRBV27 CASSFRGGDTGELFF
TRBJ1-6 TRBV6-5 CASRGTGLNSPLHF
TRBJ2-5 TRBV7-2 CASSPELLLRETQYF
TRBJ2-5 TRBV18 CASSGTLQETQYF
TRBJ1-4 TRBV5-1 CASSTGQGAHEKLFF
TRBJ2-2 TRBV7-3 CASSFQTTGELFF
TRBJ1-3 TRBV21-1 CASSIRQSVSGNTIYF
TRBJ1-6 TRBV30 CAWSALGGRYNSPLHF
TRBJ1-2 TRBV5-1 CASSLAPGGQGYTF
TRBJ2-1 TRBV11-3 CASSTRDRGYNEQFF
TRBJ2-7 TRBV15 CATSSGTSGTYEQYF
TRBJ2-1 TRBV9 CASSVQGLPYNEQFF
TRBJ1-2 TRBV7-9 CASSQGGNYGYTF
TRBJ2-5 TRBV18 CASSPRRAQETQYF
TRBJ2-7 TRBV2 CASTPGQGTTYEQYF
TRBJ1-4 TRBV28 CASRGQGEKLFF
TRBJ2-7 TRBV28 CASRPSGTSGSDEQYF
TRBJ2-1 TRBV18 CASSPLMTSGRANEQFF
TRBJ1-6 TRBV5-6 CASSGRDSDNSPLHF
TRBJ2-5 TRBV28 CASKNPAETTETQYF
TRBJ2-1 TRBV27 CASSSETSGSLYYNEQFF
TRBJ2-7 TRBV15 CATSRDTPTSAFYEQYF
TRBJ2-1 TRBV29-1 CSVEDPRAGSYNEQFF
TRBJ2-4 TRBV19 CASSLAGAGNIQYF
TRBJ1-6 TRBV6-5 CASSYSTDRGESPLHF
TRBJ1-3 TRBV28 CASSSPSPGRSGNTIYF